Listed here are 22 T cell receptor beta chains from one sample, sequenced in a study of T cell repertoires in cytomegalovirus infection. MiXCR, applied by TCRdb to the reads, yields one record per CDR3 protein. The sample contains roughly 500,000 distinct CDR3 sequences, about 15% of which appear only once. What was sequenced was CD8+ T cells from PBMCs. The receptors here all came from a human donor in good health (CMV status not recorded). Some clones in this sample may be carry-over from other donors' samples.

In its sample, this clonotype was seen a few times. The CDR3, as DNA: TGTGCCACCAGCAACTTGAGACTAGCGGGGGGTACGCAGTATTTT. It codes for CATSNLRLAGGTQYF. The rearrangement uses TRBV15 and TRBJ2-3; TRBD2 agrees at 13 bases. CDR1 is LNHNV, CDR2 YYDKDF, per germline (reference sequence). The CDR3 has 15 amino acids. After removal of 4 bases from V and 8 bases from J, the junction contained 6 bases not matched to a gene.

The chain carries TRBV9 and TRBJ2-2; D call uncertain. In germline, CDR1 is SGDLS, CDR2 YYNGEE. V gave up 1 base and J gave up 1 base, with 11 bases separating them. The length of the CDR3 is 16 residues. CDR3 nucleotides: TGTGCCAGCAGCGTAAAGGGCTGGCTGAACACCGGGGAGCTGTTTTTT. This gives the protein CASSVKGWLNTGELFF.

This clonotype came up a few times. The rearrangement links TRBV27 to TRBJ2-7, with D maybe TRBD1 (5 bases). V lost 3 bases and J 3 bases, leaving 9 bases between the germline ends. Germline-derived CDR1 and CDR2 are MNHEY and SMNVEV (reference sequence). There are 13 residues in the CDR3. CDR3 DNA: TGTGCCAGCAGTTTCCAAGGGGACTACGAGCAGTACTTC. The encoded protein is CASSFQGDYEQYF.

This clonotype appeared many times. Written as DNA, the CDR3 is TGTGCCAGCAGTGTTCACAGGGGGCGTGGAAACACCATATATTTT. It yields the protein CASSVHRGRGNTIYF. This chain links TRBV28 with TRBJ1-3; 9 bases fit TRBD1. Germline V lookup: CDR1 MDHEN, CDR2 SYDVKM. The V and J ends lost 5 bases and 3 bases, in that order; junction bases with no gene match: 5. The CDR3 spans 15 residues.

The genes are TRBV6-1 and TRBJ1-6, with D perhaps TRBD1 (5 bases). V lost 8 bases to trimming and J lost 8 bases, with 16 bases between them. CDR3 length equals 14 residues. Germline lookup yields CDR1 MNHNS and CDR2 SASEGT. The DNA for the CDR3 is TGTGCCAGCTCCGAGGGGACGGCCTATTCACCCCTCCACTTT. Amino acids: CASSEGTAYSPLHF.

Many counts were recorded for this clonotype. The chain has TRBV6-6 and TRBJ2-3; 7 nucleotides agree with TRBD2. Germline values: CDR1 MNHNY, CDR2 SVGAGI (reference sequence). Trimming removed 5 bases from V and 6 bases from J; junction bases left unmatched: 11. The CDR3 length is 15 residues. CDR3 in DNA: TGTGCCAGCAGTCCCGAGGGGAGGGAGTATGATACGCAGTATTTT. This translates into CASSPEGREYDTQYF.

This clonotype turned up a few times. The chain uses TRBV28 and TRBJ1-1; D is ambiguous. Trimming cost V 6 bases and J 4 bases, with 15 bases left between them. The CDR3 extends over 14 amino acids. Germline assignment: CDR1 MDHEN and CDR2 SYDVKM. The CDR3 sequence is CASRPVVVGTEAFF. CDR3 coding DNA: TGTGCCAGCAGGCCGGTAGTGGTCGGCACTGAAGCTTTCTTT.

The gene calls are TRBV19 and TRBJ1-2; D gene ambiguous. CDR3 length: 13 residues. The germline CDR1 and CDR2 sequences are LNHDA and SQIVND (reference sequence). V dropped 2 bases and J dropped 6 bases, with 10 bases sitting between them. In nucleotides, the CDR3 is TGTGCCAGTAGTATATCTGGCACCGATGGCTACACCTTC. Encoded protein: CASSISGTDGYTF.

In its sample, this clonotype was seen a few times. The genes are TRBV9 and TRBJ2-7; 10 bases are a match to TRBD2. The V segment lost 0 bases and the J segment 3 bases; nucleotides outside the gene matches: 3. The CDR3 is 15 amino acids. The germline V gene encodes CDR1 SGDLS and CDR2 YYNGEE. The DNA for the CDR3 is TGTGCCAGCAGCGTAGGGACTAGCGGTCTCTACGAGCAGTACTTC. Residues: CASSVGTSGLYEQYF.

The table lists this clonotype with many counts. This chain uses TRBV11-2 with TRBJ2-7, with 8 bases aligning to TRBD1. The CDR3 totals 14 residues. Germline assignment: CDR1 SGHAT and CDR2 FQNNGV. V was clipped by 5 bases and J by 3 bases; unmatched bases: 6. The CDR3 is CASSHWDRNYEQYF. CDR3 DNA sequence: TGTGCCAGCAGCCATTGGGACAGGAACTACGAGCAGTACTTC.

CDR3 protein: CASSWTGGFEEKLFF. The CDR3 DNA follows: TGTGCCAGTAGTTGGACAGGGGGCTTCGAAGAAAAACTGTTTTTT. The J gene is TRBJ1-4, the V gene TRBV19; the match to TRBD1 covers 11 bases. CDR1 is LNHDA and CDR2 is SQIVND in the germline V gene (reference sequence). The ends lost 5 bases at V and 8 bases at J; junction bases unmatched: 7. The CDR3 length is 15 residues.

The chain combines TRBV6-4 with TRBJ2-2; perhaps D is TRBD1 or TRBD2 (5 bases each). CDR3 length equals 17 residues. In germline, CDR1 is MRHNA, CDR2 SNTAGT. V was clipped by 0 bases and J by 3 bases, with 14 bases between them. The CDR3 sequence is CASSDSLSGTDTGELFF. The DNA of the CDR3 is TGTGCCAGCAGTGACTCGCTATCGGGGACGGACACCGGGGAGCTGTTTTTT.

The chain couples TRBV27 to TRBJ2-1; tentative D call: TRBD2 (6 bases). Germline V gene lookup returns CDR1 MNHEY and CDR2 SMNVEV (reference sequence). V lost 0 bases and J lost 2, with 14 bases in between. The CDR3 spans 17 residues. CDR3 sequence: CASSLSSGEKTYNEQFF. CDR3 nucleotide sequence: TGTGCCAGCAGTTTATCGTCGGGGGAGAAGACCTACAATGAGCAGTTCTTC.

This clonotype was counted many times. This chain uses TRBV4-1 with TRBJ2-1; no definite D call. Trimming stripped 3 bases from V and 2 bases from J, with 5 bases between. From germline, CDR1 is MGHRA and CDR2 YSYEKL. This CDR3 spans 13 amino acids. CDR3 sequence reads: CASSHSTYNEQFF. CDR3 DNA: TGCGCCAGCAGCCATTCGACCTACAATGAGCAGTTCTTC.

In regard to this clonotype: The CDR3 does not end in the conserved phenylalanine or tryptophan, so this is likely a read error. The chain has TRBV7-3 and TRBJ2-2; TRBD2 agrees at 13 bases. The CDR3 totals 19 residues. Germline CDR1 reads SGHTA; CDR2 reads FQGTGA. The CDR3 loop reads CARSSQLAGGSGETGELFL. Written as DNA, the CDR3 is TGTGCCAGAAGCTCCCAACTAGCGGGAGGGTCAGGGGAGACCGGGGAGCTGTTTTTA.

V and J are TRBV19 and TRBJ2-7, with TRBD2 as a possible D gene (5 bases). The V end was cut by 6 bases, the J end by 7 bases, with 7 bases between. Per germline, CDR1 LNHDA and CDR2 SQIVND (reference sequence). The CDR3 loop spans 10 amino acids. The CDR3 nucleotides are TGTGCCAGTAGGGGGAGAGAGCAGTACTTC. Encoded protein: CASRGREQYF.

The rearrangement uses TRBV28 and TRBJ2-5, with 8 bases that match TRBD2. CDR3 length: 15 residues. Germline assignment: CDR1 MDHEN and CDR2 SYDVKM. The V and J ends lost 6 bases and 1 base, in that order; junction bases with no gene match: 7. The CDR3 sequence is CASRVRTSGQETQYF. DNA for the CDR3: TGTGCCAGCAGGGTAAGAACTAGCGGCCAAGAGACCCAGTACTTC.

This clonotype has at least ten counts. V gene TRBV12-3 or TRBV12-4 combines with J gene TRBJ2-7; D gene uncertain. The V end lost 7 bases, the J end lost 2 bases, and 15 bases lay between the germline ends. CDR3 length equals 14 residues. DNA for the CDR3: TGTGCCAGCACCCCGAACATTCGAGCCTACGAGCAGTACTTC. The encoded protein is CASTPNIRAYEQYF.

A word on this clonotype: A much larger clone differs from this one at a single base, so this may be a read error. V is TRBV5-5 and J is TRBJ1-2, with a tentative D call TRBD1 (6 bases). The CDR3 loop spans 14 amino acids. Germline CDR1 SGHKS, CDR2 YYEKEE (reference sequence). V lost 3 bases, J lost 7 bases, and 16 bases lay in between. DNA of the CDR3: TGTGCCAGCAGCTACTCCAGGACAGATCGTGGCTACACCTTC. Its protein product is CASSYSRTDRGYTF. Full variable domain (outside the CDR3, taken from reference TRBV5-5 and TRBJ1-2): DAGVTQSPTHLIKTRGQQVTLRCSPISGHKSVSWYQQVLGQGPQFIFQYYEKEERGRGNFPDRFSARQFPNYSSELNVNALLLGDSALYLCASSYSRTDRGYTFGSGTRLTVV.

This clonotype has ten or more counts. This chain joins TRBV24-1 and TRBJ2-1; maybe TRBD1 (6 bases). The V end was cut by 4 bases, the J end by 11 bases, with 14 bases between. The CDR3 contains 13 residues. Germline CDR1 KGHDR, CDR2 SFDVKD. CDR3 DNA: TGTGCCACCAGTGACCCCTGGACAGCCCAGCAGTTCTTC. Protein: CATSDPWTAQQFF.

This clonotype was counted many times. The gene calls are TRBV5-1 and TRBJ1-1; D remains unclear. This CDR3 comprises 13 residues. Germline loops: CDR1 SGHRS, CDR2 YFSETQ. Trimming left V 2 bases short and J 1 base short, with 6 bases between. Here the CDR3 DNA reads TGCGCCAGCAGCTTTGCAGAGAACACTGAAGCTTTCTTT. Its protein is CASSFAENTEAFF.

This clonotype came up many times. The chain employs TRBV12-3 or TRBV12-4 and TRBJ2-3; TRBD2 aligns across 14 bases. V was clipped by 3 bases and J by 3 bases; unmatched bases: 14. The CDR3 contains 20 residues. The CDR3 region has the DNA TGTGCCAGCAGTTTGATAAGGGGACTAGCGGGAGTGGGGCGGACAGATACGCAGTATTTT. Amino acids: CASSLIRGLAGVGRTDTQYF.